The 27 T cell receptor beta chains given below trace back to one sample, sequenced in a study of a mutant IDH1 vaccine in newly diagnosed glioma. For these receptors, no antigen is known. Specified time point: week 11, during vaccination. Every vaccination contained 300 ug of the mutant IDH1 20-mer peptide and was paired with topical imiquimod. This table comes from immunoSEQ multiplex PCR, and its TCRdb copy is limited to in-frame clones, with some not included. Among about 62,000 clones listed, roughly 90% were seen once. The sequencing used PBMCs, collected from a glioma patient whose treatment included an IDH1 peptide vaccine. These TCRs come from a man aged 35-49 years with glioma.

The rearrangement links TRBV6-5 to TRBJ1-2, with a tentative D call TRBD1 (6 bases). CDR1 and CDR2 (germline): MNHEY, SVGAGI. The V and J ends lost 2 bases and 6 bases respectively, with 16 bases between them. There are 15 residues in the CDR3. CDR3 protein: CASSYGSGAVDGYTF. DNA for the CDR3: TGTGCCAGCAGTTACGGATCAGGGGCGGTTGATGGCTACACCTTC.

V and J are TRBV28 and TRBJ2-1; weak D call: TRBD2 (6 bases). Per the germline V gene, CDR1 is MDHEN and CDR2 is SYDVKM. Trimming took off 6 bases at V and 5 bases at J, with 23 bases between the two ends. This CDR3 is built from 17 residues. CDR3 region: CASSLPRGTYKDNEQFF. The CDR3 region has the DNA TGTGCCAGCAGCTTGCCCCGCGGGACGTATAAAGACAATGAGCAGTTCTTC.

This chain uses TRBV4-1 with TRBJ1-2, with D perhaps TRBD1 (5 bases). This CDR3 has 15 amino acids. Trimming took off 1 base at V and 3 bases at J, with 12 bases between the two ends. Germline V lookup: CDR1 MGHRA, CDR2 YSYEKL. CDR3 sequence (DNA): TGCGCCAGCAGCCAAGGCCAACGAGGGGACTATGGCTACACCTTC. Amino acid sequence: CASSQGQRGDYGYTF.

This sequence joins TRBV28 and TRBJ2-3, with D uncertain. The CDR3 sequence is 15 residues long. V lost 6 bases and J 1 base, leaving 14 bases between the germline ends. Germline V gene data show CDR1 as MDHEN and CDR2 as SYDVKM. Written as DNA, the CDR3 is TGTGCCAGCAGCCTTACCTCAGCCCGCACAGATACGCAGTATTTT. It specifies CASSLTSARTDTQYF.

This chain connects TRBV11-1 to TRBJ2-2; D is possibly TRBD1 or TRBD2 (6 bases each). Germline CDR1 and CDR2: SGHAT and FQDESV (reference sequence). This CDR3 spans 16 amino acids. V was clipped by 3 bases and J by 5 bases, with 16 bases between them. The CDR3 sequence is CASSLNQGTGTGELFF. The CDR3, as DNA: TGTGCCAGCAGCTTGAACCAGGGGACTGGGACCGGGGAGCTGTTTTTT.

J is TRBJ2-5 and V is TRBV6-4; 11 positions match TRBD2. Unmatched junction bases numbered 2, after V lost 0 bases and J lost 2 bases. The germline V gene encodes CDR1 MRHNA and CDR2 SNTAGT. The CDR3 runs to 16 residues. The CDR3 loop is CASSDSASGGQETQYF. CDR3 nucleotide sequence: TGTGCCAGCAGTGACTCCGCTAGCGGGGGGCAAGAGACCCAGTACTTC.

The chain recombines TRBV28 with TRBJ1-2; D perhaps matches TRBD1 (5 bases). The V gene's germline CDR1 is MDHEN and CDR2 SYDVKM. V lost 6 bases to trimming and J lost 4 bases, with 15 bases between them. The length of the CDR3 is 14 residues. In nucleotides, the CDR3 is TGTGCCAGCAGGAGACAGAGCATACCCTATGGCTACACCTTC. Translated, it gives CASRRQSIPYGYTF.

This sequence joins TRBV2 and TRBJ2-4; no clear D. Germline CDR1 and CDR2: SNHLY and FYNNEI. The CDR3 has 13 amino acids. V lost 4 bases and J lost 6, with 10 bases in between. Here the CDR3 reads CASSVDIGNIQYF. CDR3 coding DNA: TGTGCCAGCAGTGTTGACATCGGAAACATTCAGTACTTC.

As to this clone: The same CDR3 can be traced to other DNA sequences in this sample. The chain carries TRBV5-8 and TRBJ2-7, with 8 positions matching TRBD1. Germline-derived CDR1 and CDR2 are SGHTS and YDEGEE. J gave up 1 base and V 5 bases, and 8 bases lay outside the gene matches. This CDR3 is 15 amino acids long. CDR3 loop: CASSLGQGNSYEQYF. In nucleotides, the CDR3 is TGTGCCAGCAGTTTAGGACAGGGCAATTCCTACGAGCAGTACTTC.

This clone has just one count. This chain links TRBV19 with TRBJ2-1, with TRBD2 matching over 11 bases. Germline-derived CDR1 and CDR2 are LNHDA and SQIVND (reference sequence). CDR3 length: 17 residues. Trimming removed 8 bases from V and 3 bases from J; junction bases left unmatched: 12. Here the CDR3 DNA reads TGTGCCAGTGCCCCTTTACTAGCGGGGGTTCACTACAATGAGCAGTTCTTC. This sequence encodes CASAPLLAGVHYNEQFF.

The CDR3 sequence is CASTPIQQNTGELFF. The CDR3 DNA reads TGCGCCAGCACGCCGATTCAACAGAACACCGGGGAGCTGTTTTTT. This sequence joins TRBV5-1 and TRBJ2-2; D ambiguous. The CDR3 has 15 residues. Germline V lookup: CDR1 SGHRS, CDR2 YFSETQ. V was shortened by 6 bases and J by 1 base, with 13 bases between the two germline ends.

Remarks on this clone: This sample includes further DNA sequences coding for the same CDR3. This chain links TRBV28 with TRBJ1-5; maybe TRBD1 (6 bases). CDR3 size: 15 residues. Trimming shortened V by 6 bases and J by 0 bases, and 12 bases separated the two germline ends. From germline, CDR1 is MDHEN and CDR2 SYDVKM. The CDR3, as DNA: TGTGCCAGCAGCCCAAGAGGGGGTAGCAATCAGCCCCAGCATTTT. This encodes CASSPRGGSNQPQHF.

The chain carries TRBV18 and TRBJ1-3; no clear D. This CDR3 has 15 residues. With 3 bases removed from V and 2 bases from J, the gap between germline ends came to 11 bases. Germline V gene sequence: CDR1 KGHSH, CDR2 LQKENI. The CDR3 sequence is CASSPQQPPGNTIYF. The DNA of the CDR3 is TGTGCCAGCTCACCGCAACAGCCTCCTGGAAACACCATATATTTT.

The J gene is TRBJ1-5, the V gene TRBV28; 8 nucleotides agree with TRBD1. The CDR3 sequence is 15 residues long. Germline CDR1 and CDR2: MDHEN and SYDVKM. The V gene end was trimmed by 0 bases and the J gene end by 5 bases; junction bases not matched to a gene: 3. The CDR3, as DNA: TGTGCCAGCAGTTTATGGGGACAGGCCGATCAGCCCCAGCATTTT. Translation: CASSLWGQADQPQHF.

V is TRBV6-5 and J is TRBJ2-5; unclear D gene. V was clipped by 5 bases and J by 1 base, with 8 bases between them. The CDR3 spans 13 residues. CDR1 MNHEY and CDR2 SVGAGI come from the germline V gene. The CDR3 protein is CASSPLVQETQYF. DNA for the CDR3: TGTGCCAGCAGTCCCCTAGTCCAAGAGACCCAGTACTTC.

This clone was seen only once. This chain links TRBV6-5 with TRBJ2-5; the D is unclear. There are 12 residues in the CDR3. The germline CDR1 and CDR2 sequences are MNHEY and SVGAGI. V was pared by 5 bases and J by 5 bases, with 9 bases between. The CDR3 protein is CASSPSPETQYF. The CDR3 coding sequence is TGTGCCAGCAGTCCCTCCCCGGAGACCCAGTACTTC.

The chain links TRBV2 to TRBJ2-2; a weak D match, TRBD2 (6 bases). From germline, CDR1 is SNHLY and CDR2 FYNNEI. Deletions cut 10 bases from V and 1 base from J, with 19 bases between. The CDR3 runs to 16 residues. The CDR3 spells CATPLPGRGNTGELFF. The CDR3 DNA reads TGTGCCACCCCTCTCCCGGGGCGGGGGAACACCGGGGAGCTGTTTTTT.

This clone has only one observation. The V call is TRBV4-3, the J call TRBJ1-1; perhaps TRBD1 as D (5 bases). The CDR3 extends over 16 amino acids. V lost 0 bases to trimming and J lost 8 bases, with 19 bases between them. Germline V gene data show CDR1 as LGHNA and CDR2 as YSLEER. CDR3 amino acids: CASSQETEGSPREAFF. The CDR3 DNA is TGCGCCAGCAGCCAAGAGACGGAGGGGTCTCCCCGCGAAGCTTTCTTT.

The chain is built from TRBV27 and TRBJ1-5; TRBD1 matches at 8 bases. Trimming at V came to 5 bases and at J to 7 bases, leaving 7 bases not matched to a gene. The CDR3 spans 14 residues. Germline V gives CDR1 MNHEY, CDR2 SMNVEV (reference sequence). The CDR3 nucleotides are TGTGCCAGCAGTGAAGACAGGGGAAAGCAGCCCCAGCATTTT. Protein sequence: CASSEDRGKQPQHF.

This clone came up a few times. The chain is built from TRBV5-1 and TRBJ2-5; 7 bases are a match to TRBD2. Trimming took 5 bases from V and 3 from J; bases not matched to a gene: 10. There are 15 residues in the CDR3. Germline CDR1 reads SGHRS; CDR2 reads YFSETQ. The CDR3 sequence is CASRLAGYDKETQYF. For the CDR3, the DNA is TGCGCCAGCAGATTAGCGGGCTATGACAAAGAGACCCAGTACTTC.

The chain links TRBV30 to TRBJ1-2; D is undetermined. The CDR3 spans 15 residues. The V and J ends lost 3 bases and 2 bases respectively, with 16 bases between them. Germline V gene lookup returns CDR1 GTSNPN and CDR2 SVGIG (reference sequence). The CDR3 loop is CAWSHLLSGNYGYTF. The CDR3 nucleotides are TGTGCCTGGAGCCACCTTCTCAGCGGGAACTATGGCTACACCTTC.

This sequence joins TRBV28 and TRBJ2-1; TRBD2 might be the D (6 bases). CDR3 length: 15 residues. CDR1 is MDHEN and CDR2 is SYDVKM in the germline V gene. V lost 6 bases and J lost 7, with 19 bases in between. As DNA, the CDR3 is TGTGCCAGCAGCCTTAACTTAGCGGTGCGGAATGAGCAGTTCTTC. Amino acid sequence: CASSLNLAVRNEQFF.

This chain connects TRBV5-6 to TRBJ2-1, with 9 positions matching TRBD1. The CDR3 is 14 amino acids. Germline V gene data show CDR1 as SGHDT and CDR2 as YYEEEE. The junction had 5 bases not matched to a gene; V was cut back by 7 bases and J by 3 bases. The CDR3 is CASRGQGIYNEQFF. In DNA, the CDR3 is TGTGCCAGCCGTGGACAGGGGATCTACAATGAGCAGTTCTTC.

The chain joins TRBV7-2 to TRBJ1-2; unclear D gene. Germline values: CDR1 SGHTA, CDR2 FQGNSA. There are 14 residues in the CDR3. The ends were cut back, 2 bases at V and 5 bases at J, with 12 bases in the middle. The CDR3 reads CASSLRTLWYGYTF. Written as DNA, the CDR3 is TGTGCCAGCAGCTTACGGACCCTTTGGTATGGCTACACCTTC.

The rearrangement joins TRBV11-1 to TRBJ2-1; 10 nucleotides agree with TRBD2. V shed 8 bases and J 9 bases; nucleotides not matched to a gene: 13. The CDR3 runs 15 residues. Germline lookup yields CDR1 SGHAT and CDR2 FQDESV (reference sequence). DNA for the CDR3: TGTGCCAGCGGCCTTGGGACTAGCGATCAGGGTGAGCAGTTCTTC. Its protein product is CASGLGTSDQGEQFF.

The chain joins TRBV30 to TRBJ1-1; no clear D gene. The ends were cut back, 3 bases at V and 5 bases at J, with 7 bases in the middle. The CDR3 runs to 11 residues. Per germline, CDR1 GTSNPN and CDR2 SVGIG (reference sequence). The chain's CDR3 is CAWRRATEAFF. For the CDR3, the DNA is TGTGCCTGGAGGAGGGCTACTGAAGCTTTCTTT.

V gene TRBV5-4 combines with J gene TRBJ1-4, with 9 bases lining up with TRBD1. Trimming removed 4 bases from V and 5 bases from J; junction bases left unmatched: 3. In germline, CDR1 is SGHNT, CDR2 YYREEE (reference sequence). The CDR3 is 14 residues long. CDR3 nucleotides: TGTGCCAGCAGCCTGGACAGGGGCAATGAAAAACTGTTTTTT. This encodes CASSLDRGNEKLFF.